The 21 T cell receptor beta chains below all came from one sample that was sequenced in a study of control samples from healthy donors and cancer patients. Repertoires were generated with immunoSEQ multiplex PCR, while TCRdb's copy carries only in-frame clones and drops some. The sample consists of 22,000 or so clones, roughly 91% of them appearing once. Input material: PBMCs. These receptors came from a woman aged 55 to 70 with head and neck cancer.

The V gene is TRBV11-2, the J gene TRBJ1-4; D might be TRBD1 (6 bases). Trimming pared 3 bases from V and 8 bases from J, leaving 13 bases between. This CDR3 is built from 14 residues. Germline CDR1 SGHAT, CDR2 FQNNGV. The CDR3 nucleotides are TGTGCCAGCAGCTTGGGCAGGGGTGGAGAAAAACTGTTTTTT. Its translation is CASSLGRGGEKLFF.

This clone was picked up a small number of times. This chain uses TRBV7-9 with TRBJ1-3; 7 nucleotides align to TRBD1. The CDR3 is made up of 14 amino acids. V dropped 8 bases and J dropped 4; count of bases not matched to a gene: 8. The germline V gene has CDR1 SEHNR and CDR2 FQNEAQ (reference sequence). The CDR3 sequence: CASAPQGIGNTIYF. CDR3 bases: TGTGCCAGCGCCCCACAGGGGATAGGAAACACCATATATTTT.

The V call is TRBV6-6, the J call TRBJ2-1; TRBD2 agrees at 12 bases. The length of the CDR3 is 19 residues. The V gene end was trimmed by 6 bases and the J gene end by 1 base; junction bases not matched to a gene: 13. Germline CDR1 and CDR2: MNHNY and SVGAGI (reference sequence). The CDR3 is CASSRRATSGRSSYNEQFF. For the CDR3, the DNA is TGTGCCAGCAGCCGAAGAGCGACTAGCGGGAGATCGTCCTACAATGAGCAGTTCTTC.

The chain uses TRBV7-8 and TRBJ1-6; 7 bases align to TRBD1. The germline V gene encodes CDR1 SGHVS and CDR2 FQNEAQ. This CDR3 is built from 15 residues. Trimming removed 5 bases from V and 7 bases from J; junction bases left unmatched: 8. This CDR3 reads CASSPQQGRNSPLHF. Here the CDR3 DNA reads TGTGCCAGCAGCCCTCAACAGGGGAGGAATTCACCCCTCCACTTT.

The chain links TRBV6-5 to TRBJ2-7, with a tentative D call TRBD1 (6 bases). Germline V lookup: CDR1 MNHEY, CDR2 SVGAGI. CDR3 length: 13 residues. Trimming took off 2 bases at V and 11 bases at J, with 16 bases between the two ends. For the CDR3, the DNA is TGTGCCAGCAGTTACGGGGTCGGGACATCGGAGTACTTC. Protein product: CASSYGVGTSEYF.

V is TRBV30 and J is TRBJ2-3; the match to TRBD2 covers 13 bases. Trimming took 0 bases from V and 4 from J; bases not matched to a gene: 4. CDR1 is GTSNPN, CDR2 SVGIG, per germline (reference sequence). CDR3 length: 16 amino acids. In DNA form, the CDR3 reads TGTGCCTGGAGTGTAGGACTAGCGGGAGCGGCAGATACGCAGTATTTT. It translates to CAWSVGLAGAADTQYF.

This clone occurred once. The chain uses TRBV11-2 and TRBJ2-7; D is unclear. V was cut by 0 bases and J by 4 bases, with 10 bases left in between. The germline V gene has CDR1 SGHAT and CDR2 FQNNGV. The CDR3 length is 14 residues. This chain's CDR3 is CASSLEGRIYEQYF. DNA for the CDR3: TGTGCCAGCAGCTTAGAGGGTCGAATATACGAGCAGTACTTC.

J is TRBJ2-3 and V is TRBV18; D is uncertain. The V gene's germline CDR1 is KGHSH and CDR2 LQKENI. This CDR3 comprises 13 residues. The V end was cut by 3 bases, the J end by 4 bases, with 8 bases between. In nucleotides, the CDR3 is TGTGCCAGCTCACCGTATGCCCCAGATACGCAGTATTTT. Its translation is CASSPYAPDTQYF.

The rearrangement uses TRBV27 and TRBJ1-1; TRBD1 might be the D (5 bases). The CDR3 is made up of 14 amino acids. Germline V gene lookup returns CDR1 MNHEY and CDR2 SMNVEV (reference sequence). V lost 3 bases and J lost 1, with 9 bases in between. The CDR3 DNA follows: TGTGCCAGCAGTTTCGCGGACACGAACACTGAAGCTTTCTTT. Encoded protein: CASSFADTNTEAFF.

The chain joins TRBV11-2 to TRBJ2-3, with 10 nucleotides matching TRBD2. After removal of 4 bases from V and 3 bases from J, the junction contained 7 bases not matched to a gene. The length of the CDR3 is 16 residues. From germline, CDR1 is SGHAT and CDR2 FQNNGV. The CDR3 nucleotides are TGTGCCAGCAGCTCCCGAGGAGCGGGAGGGACAGATACGCAGTATTTT. Translated: CASSSRGAGGTDTQYF.

The rearrangement links TRBV11-2 to TRBJ2-7; 10 bases line up with TRBD1. The CDR3 sequence is 18 residues long. The germline CDR1 and CDR2 sequences are SGHAT and FQNNGV. J gave up 4 bases and V 2 bases, and 14 bases lay outside the gene matches. The CDR3 is CASSLSTGGAYGLYEQYF. As DNA, the CDR3 is TGTGCCAGCAGCTTATCGACAGGGGGCGCATATGGCCTATACGAGCAGTACTTC. Drawing the rest from reference TRBV11-2 and TRBJ2-7, the complete variable domain is EAGVAQSPRYKIIEKRQSVAFWCNPISGHATLYWYQQILGQGPKLLIQFQNNGVVDDSQLPKDRFSAERLKGVDSTLKIQPAKLEDSAVYLCASSLSTGGAYGLYEQYFGPGTRLTVT.

With respect to this clone: The germline gene is not matched at one end of the junction; a read error may be the cause. The rearrangement joins TRBV18 to TRBJ1-3; no definite D call. The CDR3 extends over 17 amino acids. In germline, CDR1 is KGHSH, CDR2 LQKENI. Written as DNA, the CDR3 is TGTGCCAGCTCACCACCGGTGGGAGATAGCTCTGGAAACACCATATTTTTT. It codes for CASSPPVGDSSGNTIFF.

The rearrangement uses TRBV2 and TRBJ2-2; TRBD1 aligns across 7 bases. V was pared by 6 bases and J by 0 bases, with 4 bases of the junction left unmatched. CDR1 is SNHLY and CDR2 is FYNNEI in the germline V gene. CDR3 length: 15 amino acids. CDR3 sequence: CASRAGTANTGELFF. DNA of the CDR3: TGTGCCAGCAGGGCCGGGACAGCGAACACCGGGGAGCTGTTTTTT.

The rearrangement joins TRBV24-1 to TRBJ1-5; no definite D call. Trimming removed 4 bases at V and 11 bases at J, with 14 bases between. Germline lookup yields CDR1 KGHDR and CDR2 SFDVKD. This CDR3 is built from 13 residues. This chain's CDR3 is CATSETGERAQHF. The DNA of the CDR3 is TGTGCCACCAGTGAGACCGGTGAACGGGCCCAGCATTTT.

This clone came up a few times. The V gene is TRBV18, the J gene TRBJ2-7; D gene ambiguous. The CDR3 loop spans 14 amino acids. The germline CDR1 and CDR2 sequences are KGHSH and LQKENI. V gave up 4 bases and J gave up 5 bases, with 15 bases separating them. The CDR3 region has the DNA TGTGCCAGCTCACAAGCAAGACAAGATGACGAGCAGTACTTC. Its translation is CASSQARQDDEQYF.

The V call is TRBV11-2, the J call TRBJ1-2; maybe TRBD1 (6 bases). Germline lookup yields CDR1 SGHAT and CDR2 FQNNGV. Trimming took off 1 base at V and 5 bases at J, with 8 bases between the two ends. This CDR3 spans 13 amino acids. The CDR3 sequence is CASSLATGYGYTF. The CDR3 region has the DNA TGTGCCAGCAGCTTAGCTACAGGGTATGGCTACACCTTC.

The gene calls are TRBV27 and TRBJ2-7, with a possible D match to TRBD1 (5 bases). The germline gives CDR1 MNHEY, CDR2 SMNVEV (reference sequence). Deletions cut 2 bases from V and 2 bases from J, with 13 bases between. The CDR3 contains 15 residues. CDR3 nucleotides: TGTGCCAGCAGTTTAGGCACAGGAGTGGCCTACGAGCAGTACTTC. Translating it yields CASSLGTGVAYEQYF.

The rearrangement uses TRBV5-4 and TRBJ1-1, with D maybe TRBD1 (6 bases). Trimming shortened V by 2 bases and J by 5 bases, and 13 bases separated the two germline ends. Germline V CDR1 and CDR2: SGHNT, YYREEE (reference sequence). This CDR3 contains 14 residues. CDR3 bases: TGTGCCAGCAGCTTAAAAGCAGGGGAAACTGAAGCTTTCTTT. It translates to CASSLKAGETEAFF.

This clone appeared once. This chain joins TRBV6-5 and TRBJ1-5; no reliable D call. Trimming removed 5 bases from V and 4 bases from J, with 15 bases in between. The CDR3 contains 15 residues. CDR1 and CDR2 (germline): MNHEY, SVGAGI. The CDR3 loop reads CASSTSARGNQPQHF. The CDR3 DNA sequence: TGTGCCAGCAGTACGTCAGCTCGCGGGAATCAGCCCCAGCATTTT.

The rearrangement links TRBV27 to TRBJ2-7, with D possibly TRBD2 on 5 matching bases. This CDR3 has 13 residues. Germline loops: CDR1 MNHEY, CDR2 SMNVEV (reference sequence). Trimming cost V 5 bases and J 3 bases, with 11 bases left between them. CDR3 protein: CASSGRGYYEQYF. In DNA form, the CDR3 reads TGTGCCAGCAGTGGCCGAGGGTACTACGAGCAGTACTTC.

The chain carries TRBV11-2 and TRBJ1-2; D not certain. Germline V gene data show CDR1 as SGHAT and CDR2 as FQNNGV. The CDR3 is 12 amino acids. The V gene lost 4 bases and the J gene lost 11 bases, with 14 bases spanning the gap. The chain's CDR3 is CASSSAQPGYTF. In DNA form, the CDR3 reads TGTGCCAGCAGCTCAGCCCAACCGGGGTACACCTTC.